This entry is about one TCR beta chain. This CDR3 spans 13 amino acids. Germline V gene sequence: CDR1 SGHRS, CDR2 YFSETQ. With 1 base removed from V and 10 bases from J, the gap between germline ends came to 12 bases. Some clones are missing from TCRdb's copy, which holds only in-frame ones; the method was immunoSEQ multiplex PCR. There are around 40,000 clones in the sample; approximately 90% occur only once, and 0.56% lies in the top ten. The data belong to a study of T cell changes during pregnancy in multiple sclerosis. The chain joins TRBV5-1 to TRBJ2-1; D gene uncertain. The sequenced sample was CD4+ T cells from peripheral blood mononuclear cells, obtained before pregnancy. This clonotype originated in a female donor with multiple sclerosis, enrolled in a pregnancy study. Written as DNA, the CDR3 is TGCGCCAGCAGCTTGACAGTAAATGGCGAGCAGTTCTTC. This codes for CASSLTVNGEQFF.